This TCR beta chain derives from a study of blood T cells in healthy people across ages. A second 7 to 11 cycle PCR used barcoded and J-beta primers. TCRdb called the 5' RACE reads again in MiXCR, with one record for every CDR3 protein. This repertoire shows just over 800,000 distinct CDR3 sequences, approximately 59% found once; its top ten account for around a quarter. This clonotype was counted between two and nine times. The origin of this receptor is a man aged 25-45 years in good health. Sequences were obtained from blood.

The CDR3 DNA follows: TGTGCCAGCAGCGTGGATCAGGGGGCGGGGTACAATGAGCAGTTCTTC. Translation gives CASSVDQGAGYNEQFF. The chain carries TRBV9 and TRBJ2-1; 8 nucleotides line up with TRBD1. V shed 2 bases and J 4 bases; nucleotides not matched to a gene: 8. Germline-derived CDR1 and CDR2 are SGDLS and YYNGEE. The CDR3 has 16 amino acids.